This record concerns one TCR beta chain sequence. Produced via immunoSEQ multiplex PCR; TCRdb's table is partial and in-frame only. In the table there are around 16,000 clones, about 70% of which are singletons. The data derive from a study of PD-1 and CTLA-4 blockade in melanoma. The CDR3 spans 15 residues. CDR1 and CDR2 from the germline V gene are MNHNS and SASEGT. V dropped 2 bases and J dropped 4 bases, with 14 bases sitting between them. This clonotype originated in a human donor with melanoma. The sample consisted of CD8+ T cells from peripheral blood, taken from a patient given anti-PD-1 treatment. The V and J genes are TRBV6-1 and TRBJ1-1, with D possibly being TRBD1 (6 bases). This CDR3 is CASSELKGGFTEAFF. The CDR3 DNA reads as TGTGCCAGCAGTGAACTTAAAGGGGGTTTCACTGAAGCTTTCTTT.